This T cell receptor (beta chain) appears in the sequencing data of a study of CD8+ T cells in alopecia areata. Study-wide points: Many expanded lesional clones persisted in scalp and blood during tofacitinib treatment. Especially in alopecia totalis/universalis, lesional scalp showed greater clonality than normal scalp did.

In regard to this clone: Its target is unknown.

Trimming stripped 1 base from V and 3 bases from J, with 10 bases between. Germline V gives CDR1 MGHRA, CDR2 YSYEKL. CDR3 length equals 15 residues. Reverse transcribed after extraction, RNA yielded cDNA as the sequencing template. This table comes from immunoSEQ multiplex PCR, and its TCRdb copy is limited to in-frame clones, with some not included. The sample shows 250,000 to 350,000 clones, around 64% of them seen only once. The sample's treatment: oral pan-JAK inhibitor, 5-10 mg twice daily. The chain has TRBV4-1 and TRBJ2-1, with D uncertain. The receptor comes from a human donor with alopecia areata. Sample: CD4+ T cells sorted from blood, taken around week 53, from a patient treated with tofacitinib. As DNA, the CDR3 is TGCGCCAGCAGCCAAGCGGGCTTTAACTACAATGAGCAGTTCTTC. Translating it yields CASSQAGFNYNEQFF.